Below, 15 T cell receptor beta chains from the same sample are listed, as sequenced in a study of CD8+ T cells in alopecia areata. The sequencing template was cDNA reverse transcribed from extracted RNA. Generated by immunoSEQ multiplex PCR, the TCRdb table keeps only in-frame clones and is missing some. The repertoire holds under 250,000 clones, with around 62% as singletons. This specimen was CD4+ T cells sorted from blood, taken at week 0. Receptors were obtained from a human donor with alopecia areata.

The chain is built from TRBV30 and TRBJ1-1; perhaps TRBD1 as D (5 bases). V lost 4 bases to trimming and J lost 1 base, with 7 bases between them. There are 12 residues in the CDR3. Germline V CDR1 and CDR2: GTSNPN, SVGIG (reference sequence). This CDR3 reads CAWNRGNTEAFF. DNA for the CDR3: TGTGCCTGGAATAGGGGGAACACTGAAGCTTTCTTT.

This chain's CDR3 is CALSSGSYEQYF. CDR3 in DNA: TGTGCCTTGTCGAGCGGGAGCTACGAGCAGTACTTC. The chain uses TRBV30 and TRBJ2-7; TRBD2 agrees at 8 bases. The germline gives CDR1 GTSNPN, CDR2 SVGIG (reference sequence). Trimming cost V 7 bases and J 3 bases; bases outside gene matches: 5. The CDR3 runs 12 residues.

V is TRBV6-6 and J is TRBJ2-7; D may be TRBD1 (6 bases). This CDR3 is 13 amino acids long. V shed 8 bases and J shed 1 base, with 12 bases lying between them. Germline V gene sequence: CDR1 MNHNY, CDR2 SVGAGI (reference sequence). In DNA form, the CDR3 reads TGTGCCAGCGGACCGGGACATTCCTACGAGCAGTACTTC. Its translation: CASGPGHSYEQYF.

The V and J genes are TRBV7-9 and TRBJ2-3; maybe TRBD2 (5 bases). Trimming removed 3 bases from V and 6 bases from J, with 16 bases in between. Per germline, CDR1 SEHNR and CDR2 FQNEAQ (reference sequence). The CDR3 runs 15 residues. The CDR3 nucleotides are TGTGCCAGCAGCTTCCCTCCCGTAACTAGGGATACGCAGTATTTT. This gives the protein CASSFPPVTRDTQYF.

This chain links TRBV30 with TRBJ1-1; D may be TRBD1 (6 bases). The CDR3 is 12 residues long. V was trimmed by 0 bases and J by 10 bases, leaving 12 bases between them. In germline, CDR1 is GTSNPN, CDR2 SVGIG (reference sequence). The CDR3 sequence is CAWSVGGAGAFF. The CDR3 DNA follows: TGTGCCTGGAGTGTCGGGGGCGCGGGAGCTTTCTTT.

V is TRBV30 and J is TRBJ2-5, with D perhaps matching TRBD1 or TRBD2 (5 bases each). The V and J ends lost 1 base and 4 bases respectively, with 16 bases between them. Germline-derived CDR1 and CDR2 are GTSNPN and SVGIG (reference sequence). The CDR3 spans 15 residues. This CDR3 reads CAWSGDGGRGETQYF. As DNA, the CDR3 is TGTGCCTGGAGTGGGGACGGTGGACGGGGAGAGACCCAGTACTTC.

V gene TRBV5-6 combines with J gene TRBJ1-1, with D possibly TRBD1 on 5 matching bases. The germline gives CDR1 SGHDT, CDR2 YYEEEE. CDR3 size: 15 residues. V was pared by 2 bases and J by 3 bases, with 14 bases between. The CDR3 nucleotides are TGTGCCAGCAGCTTAGTGTACGGGGCTGACACTGAAGCTTTCTTT. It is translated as CASSLVYGADTEAFF.

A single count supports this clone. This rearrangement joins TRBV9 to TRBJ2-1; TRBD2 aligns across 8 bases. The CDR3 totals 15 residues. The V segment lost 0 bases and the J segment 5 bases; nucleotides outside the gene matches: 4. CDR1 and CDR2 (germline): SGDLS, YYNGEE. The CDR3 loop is CASSVVGTSNNEQFF. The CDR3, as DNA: TGTGCCAGCAGCGTAGTTGGGACTAGTAACAATGAGCAGTTCTTC.

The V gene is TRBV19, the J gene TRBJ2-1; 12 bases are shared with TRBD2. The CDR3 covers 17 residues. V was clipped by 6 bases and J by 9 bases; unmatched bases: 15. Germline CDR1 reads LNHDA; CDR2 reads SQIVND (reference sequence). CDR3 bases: TGTGCCAGTAGCCCCTTTCCCTCTAGCGGGAGGGGGGGTGAGCAGTTCTTC. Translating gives CASSPFPSSGRGGEQFF.

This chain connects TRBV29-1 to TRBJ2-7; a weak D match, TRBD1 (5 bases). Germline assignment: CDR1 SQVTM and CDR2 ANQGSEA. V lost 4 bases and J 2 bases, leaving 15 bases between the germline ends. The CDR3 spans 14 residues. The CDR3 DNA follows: TGCAGCGTTGCCGGGTCGTTAGGGGCCTACGAGCAGTACTTC. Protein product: CSVAGSLGAYEQYF.

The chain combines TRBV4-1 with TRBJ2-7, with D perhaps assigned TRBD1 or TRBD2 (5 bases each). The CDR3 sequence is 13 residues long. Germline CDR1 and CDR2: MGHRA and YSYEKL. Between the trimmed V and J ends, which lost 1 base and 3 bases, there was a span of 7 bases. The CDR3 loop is CASSQVGGYEQYF. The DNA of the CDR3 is TGCGCCAGCAGCCAAGTTGGGGGCTACGAGCAGTACTTC.

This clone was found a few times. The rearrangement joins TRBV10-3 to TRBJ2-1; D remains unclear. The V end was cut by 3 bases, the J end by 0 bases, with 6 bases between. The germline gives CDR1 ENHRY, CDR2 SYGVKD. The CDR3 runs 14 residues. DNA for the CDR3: TGTGCCATCAGTGAAGGCACCTCCTACAATGAGCAGTTCTTC. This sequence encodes CAISEGTSYNEQFF.

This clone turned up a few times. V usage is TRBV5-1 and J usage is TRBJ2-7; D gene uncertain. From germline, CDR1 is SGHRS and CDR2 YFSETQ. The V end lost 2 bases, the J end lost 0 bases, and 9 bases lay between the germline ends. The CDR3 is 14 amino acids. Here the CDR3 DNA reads TGCGCCAGCAGCTTCCAAGTAAGCTCCTACGAGCAGTACTTC. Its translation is CASSFQVSSYEQYF.

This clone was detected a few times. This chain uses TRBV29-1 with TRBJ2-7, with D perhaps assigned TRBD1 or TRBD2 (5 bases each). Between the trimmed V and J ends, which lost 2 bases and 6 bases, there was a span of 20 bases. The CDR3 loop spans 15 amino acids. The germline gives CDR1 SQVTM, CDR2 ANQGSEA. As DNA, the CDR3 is TGCAGCGTTGAACCTCCGCAGGGACCGAGGGGCGAGCAGTACTTC. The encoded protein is CSVEPPQGPRGEQYF.

The CDR3 is CASVAAGAYSGYTF. The CDR3 bases are TGTGCCAGCGTAGCGGCAGGGGCTTATTCTGGCTACACCTTC. The chain uses TRBV2 and TRBJ1-2; D possibly corresponds to TRBD1 (6 bases). Trimming pared 8 bases from V and 7 bases from J, leaving 20 bases between. The germline CDR1 and CDR2 sequences are SNHLY and FYNNEI. This CDR3 comprises 14 residues.